The clone carrying this T cell receptor beta chain was seen only once. TCRdb reanalysed the RT-PCR reads using MiXCR and keeps one entry per CDR3 protein. The sample records more than 150,000 distinct CDR3 sequences, 20% to 25% being singletons. These data come from a study of patients and donors after allogeneic stem cell transplantation. Germline V gene data show CDR1 as LGHNA and CDR2 as YNFKEQ. This CDR3 has 17 amino acids. The V and J ends lost 0 bases and 1 base respectively, with 13 bases between them. The sequenced material came from blood, either unsorted or a sorted T cell fraction (not recorded which). This chain connects TRBV4-2 to TRBJ2-1; D not certain. The receptor was isolated from a human donor who was either an allogeneic HSCT recipient or a stem cell or donor lymphocyte infusion donor (not recorded which). It is not recorded whose cells these are; they may come from a transplant donor. This chain's CDR3 is CASSQEAATPSYNEQFF. The CDR3 DNA sequence: TGTGCCAGCAGCCAAGAAGCCGCGACACCTTCCTACAATGAGCAGTTCTTC.